This T cell receptor beta chain was captured by sequencing in a study of T cell responses to AZD1222 COVID-19 vaccine. The protocol was immunoSEQ multiplex PCR, while the TCRdb copy is restricted to in-frame clones and leaves out a portion. Here the sample spans approximately 200,000 clones, roughly 94% being singletons. This clone showed up just once. Its antigen remains unknown. Findings of the study overall: Across spike, vaccine-associated CD4 TCRs were found, dominant at 160-218 and 743-854. AZD1222 recipients seropositive at baseline numbered only 5 or 6. Females made up more of the donors, who were largely white British, and clonal diversity may have come out too low.

The germline V and J ends were trimmed by 5 bases and 8 bases, with 13 bases remaining between them. Per germline, CDR1 SNHLY and CDR2 FYNNEI. The length of the CDR3 is 14 residues. This specimen consisted of peripheral blood, obtained 28 days after the second dose of the MenACWY control vaccine. The chain joins TRBV2 to TRBJ1-6; TRBD1 is a possible D gene (6 bases). The receptor comes from an adult who received the MenACWY meningococcal vaccine as a control. CDR3 coding DNA: TGTGCCAGCAGTCCCCGGACAGCCTATTCACCCCTCCACTTT. Translating it yields CASSPRTAYSPLHF.